One and the same sample provided the 23 T cell receptor beta chains below, sequenced in a study of blood T cell repertoires in COVID-19. The repertoire was sequenced with immunoSEQ multiplex PCR; TCRdb's copy has only in-frame clones and lacks some. The sample lists roughly 200,000 clones; approximately 79% were seen once. Source material: peripheral blood. These TCRs come from a man aged 50-60 years who had recovered from COVID-19.

V and J are TRBV30 and TRBJ1-2; unclear D gene. Germline V gene sequence: CDR1 GTSNPN, CDR2 SVGIG (reference sequence). The CDR3 extends over 12 amino acids. Between the trimmed V and J ends, which lost 2 bases and 5 bases, there was a span of 9 bases. The DNA of the CDR3 is TGTGCCTGGAGTATGGGAGTTTATGGCTACACCTTC. Residues: CAWSMGVYGYTF.

V gene TRBV3-1 (or the pseudogene TRBV3-2) combines with J gene TRBJ2-7; D remains unclear. CDR1 is LGHDT and CDR2 is YNNKEL in the germline V gene (reference sequence). Between the trimmed V and J ends, which lost 1 base and 7 bases, there was a span of 14 bases. The CDR3 is 14 residues long. CDR3 protein: CASSQGGELREQYF. In nucleotides, the CDR3 is TGTGCCAGCAGCCAAGGAGGCGAGTTGCGTGAGCAGTACTTC.

CDR3 in amino acids: CASSLYRGGTDGYTF. Written as DNA, the CDR3 is TGCGCCAGCAGCTTGTATCGGGGGGGAACGGATGGCTACACCTTC. The rearrangement uses TRBV5-1 and TRBJ1-2; a weak D match, TRBD1 (5 bases). The ends were cut back, 1 base at V and 6 bases at J, with 16 bases in the middle. Germline V lookup: CDR1 SGHRS, CDR2 YFSETQ. This CDR3 is 15 amino acids long. Based on the CDR3 plus reference TRBV5-1 and TRBJ1-2, the full variable domain is KAGVTQTPRYLIKTRGQQVTLSCSPISGHRSVSWYQQTPGQGLQFLFEYFSETQRNKGNFPGRFSGRQFSNSRSEMNVSTLELGDSALYLCASSLYRGGTDGYTFGSGTRLTVV.

The V gene is TRBV18, the J gene TRBJ2-3; D not certain. Trimming removed 3 bases at V and 4 bases at J, with 11 bases between. The CDR3 contains 14 residues. CDR1 is KGHSH, CDR2 LQKENI, per germline. CDR3 in DNA: TGTGCCAGCTCACCGAACGCAGGCCCAGATACGCAGTATTTT. Its translation: CASSPNAGPDTQYF.

The V and J genes are TRBV25-1 and TRBJ1-2, with 8 bases matching TRBD1. This CDR3 is built from 15 residues. The ends lost 6 bases at V and 4 bases at J; junction bases unmatched: 10. The germline CDR1 and CDR2 sequences are MGHDK and SYGVNS. CDR3 coding DNA: TGTGCCAGCAGATCTCAGACAGGGGAAAGCTATGGCTACACCTTC. Protein sequence: CASRSQTGESYGYTF.

This chain uses TRBV2 with TRBJ2-1; D remains ambiguous. Between the trimmed V and J ends, which lost 3 bases and 4 bases, there was a span of 10 bases. The CDR3 totals 14 residues. From germline, CDR1 is SNHLY and CDR2 FYNNEI. This CDR3 is CASSDVLRYNEQFF. The CDR3, as DNA: TGTGCCAGCAGTGACGTTTTGAGGTACAATGAGCAGTTCTTC.

This CDR3 is CASSLSEAGLSFSYNEQFF. The CDR3 DNA reads as TGTGCCAGCAGTTTATCGGAAGCGGGACTGAGTTTTTCCTACAATGAGCAGTTCTTC. The chain has TRBV27 and TRBJ2-1, with TRBD2 matching over 7 bases. CDR1 and CDR2 (germline): MNHEY, SMNVEV (reference sequence). V trimming: 0 bases; J trimming: 1 base; junction bases outside the gene matches: 12. The CDR3 sequence is 19 residues long.

CDR3 DNA sequence: TGTGCCAGCAGTGTAACTAGCGGGAGATCGGCGGCCAAAAACATTCAGTACTTC. Its protein product is CASSVTSGRSAAKNIQYF. The rearrangement links TRBV28 to TRBJ2-4, with 11 bases lining up with TRBD2. Germline V CDR1 and CDR2: MDHEN, SYDVKM. Losses at the gene ends were 5 bases for V and 1 base for J; bases not matched to a gene: 10. The CDR3 extends over 18 amino acids.

DNA of the CDR3: TGTGCCAGCAGCTTAGACGGGGTTATCTACAATGAGCAGTTCTTC. It codes for CASSLDGVIYNEQFF. The chain links TRBV11-3 to TRBJ2-1, with D maybe TRBD2 (5 bases). The V and J ends lost 0 bases and 3 bases respectively, with 9 bases between them. The CDR3 extends over 15 amino acids. From germline, CDR1 is SGHNT and CDR2 YENEEA. Complete variable domain (other parts from reference TRBV11-3 and TRBJ2-1): EAGVVQSPRYKIIEKKQPVAFWCNPISGHNTLYWYLQNLGQGPELLIRYENEEAVDDSQLPKDRFSAERLKGVDSTLKIQPAELGDSAVYLCASSLDGVIYNEQFFGPGTRLTVL.

The sample holds a few counts of this clone. The chain links TRBV6-5 to TRBJ2-7; D is uncertain. The CDR3 length is 14 residues. Germline V CDR1 and CDR2: MNHEY, SVGAGI. Trimming pared 0 bases from V and 3 bases from J, leaving 9 bases between. The DNA for the CDR3 is TGTGCCAGCAGTTACTCGAACAGTAACTACGAGCAGTACTTC. Its translation is CASSYSNSNYEQYF.

CDR3 nucleotides: TGTGCCAGCAGTTACGCAAGGACAGGGGACTACGAGCAGTACTTC. As protein: CASSYARTGDYEQYF. The chain couples TRBV6-5 to TRBJ2-7, with 9 bases matching TRBD1. With 2 bases clipped from V and 3 bases from J, the junction kept 5 bases outside the gene matches. Looked up from germline, CDR1 is MNHEY and CDR2 is SVGAGI. The CDR3 runs 15 residues.

The chain employs TRBV5-1 and TRBJ1-1, with 9 bases that match TRBD1. V was pared by 3 bases and J by 3 bases, with 0 bases of the junction left unmatched. The CDR3 loop spans 13 amino acids. The germline V gene has CDR1 SGHRS and CDR2 YFSETQ. CDR3 amino acids: CASSWTGDTEAFF. In DNA form, the CDR3 reads TGCGCCAGCAGCTGGACAGGGGACACTGAAGCTTTCTTT. Combining the CDR3 with reference TRBV5-1 and TRBJ1-1 gives the whole variable domain KAGVTQTPRYLIKTRGQQVTLSCSPISGHRSVSWYQQTPGQGLQFLFEYFSETQRNKGNFPGRFSGRQFSNSRSEMNVSTLELGDSALYLCASSWTGDTEAFFGQGTRLTVV.

V and J are TRBV30 and TRBJ1-1, with D unresolved. V lost 5 bases and J lost 3, with 7 bases in between. The CDR3 loop spans 11 amino acids. Germline lookup yields CDR1 GTSNPN and CDR2 SVGIG (reference sequence). The CDR3 sequence: CAWGRDTEAFF. The CDR3 nucleotides are TGTGCCTGGGGGCGGGACACTGAAGCTTTCTTT.

The genes are TRBV7-8 and TRBJ2-2; 11 positions match TRBD2. Germline CDR1 reads SGHVS; CDR2 reads FQNEAQ. The CDR3 is made up of 22 amino acids. V dropped 2 bases and J dropped 0; count of bases not matched to a gene: 17. In nucleotides, the CDR3 is TGTGCCAGCAGCTTACTAGCGGGAGGCCCGGTCGCTTTCGGAGCGAACACCGGGGAGCTGTTTTTT. It specifies CASSLLAGGPVAFGANTGELFF.

This clone has a handful of counts. The V and J genes are TRBV29-1 and TRBJ2-7, with unresolved D. The CDR3 totals 14 residues. Looked up from germline, CDR1 is SQVTM and CDR2 is ANQGSEA. Trimming took 2 bases from V and 2 from J, leaving 13 bases between them. For the CDR3, the DNA is TGCAGCGTTGAATCCCAGGTTAGGCCCTACGAGCAGTACTTC. Its translation is CSVESQVRPYEQYF.

This clone was seen a handful of times. The chain joins TRBV19 to TRBJ2-1; 8 bases match TRBD1. The CDR3 loop spans 12 amino acids. Germline loops: CDR1 LNHDA, CDR2 SQIVND (reference sequence). Trimming took 6 bases from V and 9 from J; bases not matched to a gene: 4. The chain's CDR3 is CASRETGAEQFF. CDR3 DNA sequence: TGTGCCAGTAGGGAGACAGGGGCTGAGCAGTTCTTC.

This chain links TRBV7-2 with TRBJ1-1, with a tentative D call TRBD1 (6 bases). V lost 5 bases and J 5 bases, leaving 12 bases between the germline ends. The germline CDR1 and CDR2 sequences are SGHTA and FQGNSA. The CDR3 loop spans 13 amino acids. The DNA for the CDR3 is TGTGCCAGCAGCCATCTCCAGGGGACTGAAGCTTTCTTT. It yields the protein CASSHLQGTEAFF.

This clone was found a few times. The chain has TRBV7-2 and TRBJ1-3, with D unclear. This CDR3 is built from 15 residues. Germline assignment: CDR1 SGHTA and CDR2 FQGNSA. Between the trimmed V and J ends, which lost 6 bases and 2 bases, there was a span of 14 bases. The DNA of the CDR3 is TGTGCCAGCAGGATAGCAGAGCCCACTGGAAACACCATATATTTT. Its protein product is CASRIAEPTGNTIYF.

The chain has TRBV13 and TRBJ2-1; TRBD2 might be the D (6 bases). CDR3 length: 16 residues. Germline CDR1 is PRHDT and CDR2 is FYEKMQ (reference sequence). V shed 5 bases and J shed 0 bases, with 14 bases lying between them. The CDR3 sequence: CASSLMREVSYNEQFF. The CDR3 DNA is TGTGCCAGCAGCCTCATGCGGGAAGTCTCCTACAATGAGCAGTTCTTC.

The chain couples TRBV28 to TRBJ1-2; 7 bases are a match to TRBD1. J was trimmed by 4 bases and V by 7 bases; bases with no gene match: 12. From germline, CDR1 is MDHEN and CDR2 SYDVKM. The CDR3 spans 15 residues. The DNA of the CDR3 is TGTGCCAGCACCTTTCTACCCGACAGGGTCTATGGCTACACCTTC. It yields the protein CASTFLPDRVYGYTF.

The gene calls are TRBV2 and TRBJ2-7, with TRBD1 matching 9 bases. The V and J ends lost 8 bases and 6 bases, in that order; junction bases with no gene match: 8. CDR1 and CDR2 from the germline V gene are SNHLY and FYNNEI. This CDR3 contains 13 residues. The chain's CDR3 is CASYGTGISEQYF. CDR3 sequence (DNA): TGTGCCAGCTACGGGACAGGGATATCCGAGCAGTACTTC. The full variable domain, with the rest looked up from reference TRBV2 and TRBJ2-7, is EPEVTQTPSHQVTQMGQEVILRCVPISNHLYFYWYRQILGQKVEFLVSFYNNEISEKSEIFDDQFSVERPDGSNFTLKIRSTKLEDSAMYFCASYGTGISEQYFGPGTRLTVT.

The chain combines TRBV15 with TRBJ2-7, with TRBD1 matching over 9 bases. From germline, CDR1 is LNHNV and CDR2 YYDKDF (reference sequence). J gave up 4 bases and V 0 bases, and 4 bases lay outside the gene matches. CDR3 length: 15 residues. The CDR3 DNA reads TGTGCCACCAGCAGAGATCAGGGACAGGGTTACGAGCAGTACTTC. Translated, it gives CATSRDQGQGYEQYF.

Only a few counts were recorded for this clone. This chain uses TRBV6-1 with TRBJ1-6, with a weak D call TRBD1 (5 bases). Germline CDR1 MNHNS, CDR2 SASEGT. V gave up 3 bases and J gave up 5 bases, with 8 bases separating them. This CDR3 has 14 amino acids. The CDR3 region has the DNA TGTGCCAGCAGTGACCGGGGGGATAATTCACCCCTCCACTTT. Its translation is CASSDRGDNSPLHF.